This entry is about one TCR beta chain. The antigen is not known. The data were taken from a study of shared clonotypes between healthy human individuals. Naive CD8 cells were CD45RO-negative, positively selected for CCR7, excluding terminally differentiated effector memory CD45RA+ cells. Free of recent acute infections or vaccinations, the donors were healthy HIV-negative adults. Original handling: ImmunoSEQ sequences covered only the junction and lacked quality scores; filtering therefore differed. Profiling relied on immunoSEQ multiplex PCR, and the TCRdb table lists in-frame clones only, not all of them. That table furnishes V, J and clone size, whereas the DNA furnished D and trimming. Of about 680,000 clones listed, about 92% were seen once; the top ten hold 24%. The CDR3 covers 14 residues. V lost 1 base to trimming and J lost 2 bases, with 8 bases between them. Germline values: CDR1 SGHDT, CDR2 YYEEEE.

Findings of the study overall: Relative to clonotypes present in all four donors, those not shared had lower generation probabilities.

The rearrangement uses TRBV5-6 and TRBJ2-3; TRBD2 might be the D (5 bases). Sequences were obtained from naive CD8+ T cells sorted from blood. This clonotype originated in a man under 40 in good health. CDR3 sequence: CASSLNGLTDTQYF. The DNA for the CDR3 is TGTGCCAGCAGCTTGAACGGACTCACAGATACGCAGTATTTT.